These T cell receptor beta chains were read from a single sample in a study of response to subunit inactivated influenza vaccine. TCRdb fed the RT-PCR reads into MiXCR, producing one record per CDR3 protein. The sample holds some 540,000 distinct CDR3 sequences, under 30% seen once. These data are also associated with another study on T cells expressing NK-cell markers.

Sequenced here: CD4+ T cells sorted from PBMCs, sampled 11 to 12 days after vaccination. These receptors all stem from a man aged 45-60 years who received an inactivated influenza vaccine. Both conserved end residues are part of each CDR3. Fields, in order: V gene, clone size, J gene, D gene, CDR3 protein, CDR3 DNA. The D gene is left open where the match is weak. Clone size is stated in some rows and not others, as once, few, many or a class when expanded.

TRBV3-1	once	TRBJ1-1	-	CASSPWSSDTEAFF	TGTGCCAGCAGCCCCTGGTCTAGCGACACTGAAGCTTTCTTT
TRBV12-3/TRBV12-4	few	TRBJ2-7	-	CASSLGLLPTGEQYF	TGTGCCAGCAGTCTGGGACTTTTGCCTACGGGGGAGCAGTACTTC
TRBV5-1	many	TRBJ2-3	-	CASSVAGLNPDTQYF	TGCGCCAGCAGCGTGGCCGGACTCAACCCAGATACGCAGTATTTT
TRBV11-2	many	TRBJ2-3	TRBD2	CASSLVTSGGTDTQYF	TGTGCCAGCAGCTTAGTAACTAGCGGGGGGACAGATACGCAGTATTTT
TRBV18	few	TRBJ1-1	-	CASSPREDGAFF	TGTGCCAGCTCACCACGGGAGGACGGAGCTTTCTTT
TRBV7-9	few	TRBJ2-2	-	CASSPYGQRGAGELFF	TGTGCCAGCAGCCCCTACGGACAGAGAGGGGCCGGGGAGCTGTTTTTT
TRBV28	few	TRBJ1-6	-	CASSSPGYNISPLHF	TGTGCCAGCAGCTCCCCCGGGTACAATATTTCACCCCTCCACTTT
TRBV18	-	TRBJ2-2	-	CASSPGLNIANTGELFF	TGTGCCAGCTCACCCGGACTGAACATCGCGAACACCGGGGAGCTGTTTTTT
TRBV6-1	few	TRBJ1-1	-	CASSALTGGNTEAFF	TGTGCCAGCAGTGCGTTGACAGGAGGAAACACTGAAGCTTTCTTT
TRBV12-3/TRBV12-4	-	TRBJ2-1	TRBD2	CASTLLAGASNEQFF	TGTGCCAGCACCTTACTAGCGGGGGCTTCCAATGAGCAGTTCTTC
TRBV30	few	TRBJ2-1	TRBD2	CAWTRTSTYNEQFF	TGTGCCTGGACCCGGACTAGCACCTACAATGAGCAGTTCTTC
TRBV3-1	-	TRBJ2-7	-	CASSQELVTNYEQYF	TGTGCCAGCAGCCAAGAGCTCGTCACGAACTACGAGCAGTACTTC
TRBV9	-	TRBJ1-4	TRBD1	CASSAGQVGQKLFF	TGTGCCAGCAGCGCGGGACAGGTCGGACAGAAACTGTTTTTT
TRBV4-3	few	TRBJ2-2	-	CASSQDLGGAGELFF	TGCGCCAGCAGCCAAGATCTAGGAGGGGCCGGGGAGCTGTTTTTT
TRBV10-3	-	TRBJ2-3	-	CAISESWDTTDTQYF	TGTGCCATCAGTGAGTCTTGGGACACCACAGATACGCAGTATTTT
TRBV27	few	TRBJ2-3	-	CASRTPGGPSTDTQYF	TGTGCCAGCAGAACCCCTGGCGGGCCTAGCACAGATACGCAGTATTTT
TRBV15	many	TRBJ1-2	TRBD1	CATSRGGGNYGYTF	TGTGCCACCAGCAGAGGAGGGGGCAATTATGGCTACACCTTC
TRBV20-1	-	TRBJ1-1	TRBD1	CSVNRGVNTEAFF	TGCAGTGTAAACAGGGGGGTGAACACTGAAGCTTTCTTT
TRBV12-3/TRBV12-4	-	TRBJ2-5	TRBD2	CASRESGAQYF	TGTGCCAGCAGAGAGAGCGGGGCCCAGTACTTC
TRBV28	few	TRBJ1-1	TRBD1	CASSATGGAGAFF	TGTGCCAGCAGTGCTACAGGGGGCGCGGGGGCTTTCTTT
TRBV5-5	-	TRBJ1-3	-	CASSQQLQGRDGNTIYF	TGTGCCAGCAGCCAACAATTGCAGGGACGGGATGGAAACACCATATATTTT
TRBV5-1	-	TRBJ2-7	TRBD1	CASSWSWGTALTYEQYF	TGCGCCAGCAGCTGGAGCTGGGGGACAGCCCTCACCTACGAGCAGTACTTC
TRBV20-1	few	TRBJ2-2	-	CSARIAGTNTGELFF	TGCAGTGCTAGGATCGCGGGCACGAACACCGGGGAGCTGTTTTTT
TRBV9	few	TRBJ2-3	-	CASSVEDTDTQYF	TGTGCCAGCAGCGTAGAAGATACAGATACGCAGTATTTT
TRBV12-3/TRBV12-4	few	TRBJ1-2	-	CASSNRVGGYTF	TGTGCCAGCAGCAACAGGGTAGGGGGCTACACCTTC
TRBV12-3/TRBV12-4	few	TRBJ2-1	-	CASMTEANEQFF	TGTGCCAGCATGACCGAGGCGAATGAGCAGTTCTTC
TRBV6-1	-	TRBJ2-2	-	CASSERRPANTGELFF	TGTGCCAGCAGTGAAAGGCGTCCCGCGAACACCGGGGAGCTGTTTTTT
TRBV20-1	-	TRBJ1-6	TRBD1	CSANDRGRSSYNSPLHF	TGCAGTGCTAACGACAGGGGCCGGAGCTCCTATAATTCACCCCTCCACTTT
TRBV20-1	-	TRBJ2-7	TRBD2	CSASGGSSYEQYF	TGCAGTGCTAGCGGGGGGTCCTCCTACGAGCAGTACTTC
TRBV6-1	-	TRBJ1-4	-	CASKRDRATNEKLFF	TGTGCCAGCAAGAGGGACCGAGCAACTAATGAAAAACTGTTTTTT
TRBV4-1	few	TRBJ2-3	TRBD1	CASSRIDRGRSTDTQYF	TGCGCCAGCAGCCGCATCGACAGGGGCCGAAGCACAGATACGCAGTATTTT
TRBV20-1	many	TRBJ1-2	-	CSARRLRDYGYTF	TGCAGTGCCAGGCGACTAAGGGACTATGGCTACACCTTC
TRBV20-1	few	TRBJ2-7	TRBD2	CSAGKTSGYEQYF	TGCAGTGCTGGGAAGACTAGCGGATACGAGCAGTACTTC
TRBV20-1	few	TRBJ2-3	TRBD2	CSASGREDETQYF	TGCAGTGCTTCGGGTCGGGAGGACGAAACGCAGTATTTT
TRBV20-1	-	TRBJ2-7	-	CSALRRGYEQYF	TGCAGTGCCCTTAGGAGGGGGTACGAGCAGTACTTC
TRBV5-5	-	TRBJ1-3	-	CASSLVPHTQSSGNTIYF	TGTGCCAGCAGCTTGGTCCCACATACACAGAGCTCTGGAAACACCATATATTTT
TRBV11-1	few	TRBJ2-1	-	CASSKEGAGANEQFF	TGTGCCAGCAGTAAAGAGGGGGCGGGGGCTAATGAGCAGTTCTTC
TRBV6-2/TRBV6-3	few	TRBJ2-1	-	CASSGYRSPGNEQFF	TGTGCCAGCAGTGGCTACCGGTCGCCGGGCAATGAGCAGTTCTTC
TRBV4-2	few	TRBJ2-1	-	CASSPGGRASYNEQFF	TGTGCCAGCAGCCCTGGTGGAAGGGCCTCCTACAATGAGCAGTTCTTC
TRBV4-2	-	TRBJ1-4	-	CASSEATGEKLFF	TGTGCCAGCAGCGAGGCGACCGGTGAAAAACTGTTTTTT
TRBV28	-	TRBJ2-1	TRBD2	CASNSGSRNEQFF	TGTGCCAGCAATAGCGGGAGTAGGAATGAGCAGTTCTTC
TRBV6-5	-	TRBJ1-6	-	CASSYRRQGSNSPLHF	TGTGCCAGCAGTTACCGAAGGCAGGGCAGTAATTCACCCCTCCACTTT
TRBV6-2/TRBV6-3	-	TRBJ2-5	-	CASSRNLNLVQETQYF	TGTGCCAGCAGCCGCAACCTAAATCTAGTCCAAGAGACCCAGTACTTC
TRBV12-3/TRBV12-4	few	TRBJ1-1	-	CASSLDSGMNTEAFF	TGTGCCAGCAGTTTGGACAGTGGGATGAACACTGAAGCTTTCTTT